These T cell receptor beta chains were read from a single sample in a study of cytomegalovirus exposure and HLA in healthy donors. The protocol was immunoSEQ multiplex PCR, while the TCRdb copy is restricted to in-frame clones and leaves out a portion. The sample yields approximately 93,000 clones, around 80% seen once. Sequencing input: PBMCs. The origin of the receptors is a male donor in good health and CMV-seropositive. Each CDR3 is given with its conserved first and last residue. The D gene is left open where the match is weak. Clone size appears in some rows only: once, few, many, or a class for an expanded clone.

>TRBV4-2|TRBD2|TRBJ2-1|.
CAFSGGAGGNEQFF
TGTGCTTTTAGCGGGGGGGCGGGAGGCAATGAGCAGTTCTTC
>TRBV29-1|.|TRBJ2-5|.
CSVVTAKETQYF
TGCAGCGTTGTTACTGCCAAAGAGACCCAGTACTTC
>TRBV27|TRBD1|TRBJ1-1|few
CASSLKTGRAFF
TGTGCCAGCAGTTTAAAGACAGGGCGAGCTTTCTTT
>TRBV5-1|.|TRBJ1-1|.
CASTLGTEAFF
TGCGCCAGCACCCTAGGGACAGAAGCTTTCTTT
>TRBV18|.|TRBJ1-1|.
CASSVNMNTEAFF
TGTGCCAGCTCAGTTAATATGAACACTGAAGCTTTCTTT
>TRBV19|.|TRBJ1-2|.
CASISDTGYRGYTF
TGTGCCAGTATATCCGACACGGGGTATAGGGGCTACACCTTC
>TRBV19|.|TRBJ2-5|.
CASSQGRVVETQYF
TGTGCCAGTAGCCAGGGCAGGGTTGTGGAGACCCAGTACTTC
>TRBV6-5|TRBD1|TRBJ1-2|.
CASSRQGSGYGYTF
TGTGCCAGCAGTAGACAGGGGAGCGGCTATGGCTACACCTTC
>TRBV10-3|.|TRBJ2-7|.
CAISNRDSHEQYF
TGTGCCATCAGCAACAGGGATTCCCACGAGCAGTACTTC
>TRBV7-9|TRBD1|TRBJ1-3|.
CASSLGQGGGNTIYF
TGTGCCAGCAGCCTCGGACAGGGGGGAGGAAACACCATATATTTT
>TRBV7-8|TRBD2|TRBJ2-2|.
CASSPGRGVNTGELFF
TGTGCCAGCAGCCCAGGGCGGGGGGTCAACACCGGGGAGCTGTTTTTT
>TRBV6-6|.|TRBJ1-1|.
CASSYSGRSSEAFF
TGTGCCAGCAGTTACTCGGGCAGGTCGTCTGAAGCTTTCTTT
>TRBV2|.|TRBJ1-1|.
CASSGLANTEAFF
TGTGCCAGCAGTGGGCTAGCGAACACTGAAGCTTTCTTT
>TRBV6-1|.|TRBJ2-7|.
CASSEGPFSYEQYF
TGTGCCAGCAGTGAAGGGCCGTTCTCCTACGAGCAGTACTTC
>TRBV27|.|TRBJ2-5|.
CASSLSSLGGAETQYF
TGTGCCAGCAGTTTATCGTCTCTGGGGGGGGCGGAGACCCAGTACTTC
>TRBV6-1|.|TRBJ1-1|few
CASSERGRNTEAFF
TGTGCCAGCAGTGAACGAGGCAGGAACACTGAAGCTTTCTTT
>TRBV5-1|TRBD1|TRBJ1-4|.
CASRPKGALGEKLFF
TGCGCCAGCAGACCGAAGGGGGCACTGGGTGAAAAACTGTTTTTT
>TRBV11-3|TRBD1|TRBJ2-2|.
CASGVLRGRINTGELFF
TGTGCCAGCGGGGTCCTTAGGGGGCGTATTAACACCGGGGAGCTGTTTTTT
>TRBV4-1|TRBD2|TRBJ2-1|.
CASSQVMTGGSYNEQFF
TGCGCCAGCAGCCAAGTTATGACGGGGGGTTCCTACAATGAGCAGTTCTTC
>TRBV5-1|.|TRBJ1-4|.
CASNSGQTNEKLFF
TGCGCCAGCAATTCTGGGCAAACTAATGAAAAACTGTTTTTT
>TRBV7-9|TRBD2|TRBJ2-1|.
CASSLDGTGGNEQFF
TGTGCCAGCAGCTTAGATGGGACGGGGGGCAATGAGCAGTTCTTC
>TRBV10-1|.|TRBJ1-1|.
CASSDGRPPSAEAFF
TGCGCCAGCAGTGATGGCAGGCCGCCTAGCGCTGAAGCTTTCTTT
>TRBV7-9|TRBD1|TRBJ2-7|.
CASSRGGLNEQYF
TGTGCCAGCAGCCGAGGGGGCCTGAACGAGCAGTACTTC
>TRBV28|TRBD2|TRBJ2-1|.
CASSSVRLAGSSYNEQFF
TGTGCCAGCAGTTCAGTCCGACTAGCGGGGAGCTCCTACAATGAGCAGTTCTTC
>TRBV5-1|.|TRBJ2-7|.
CASSFVKGSPYEQYF
TGCGCCAGCAGCTTTGTCAAGGGGTCCCCCTACGAGCAGTACTTC
>TRBV27|.|TRBJ1-5|.
CASSLYRHSNQPQHF
TGTGCCAGCAGTTTATACAGACATAGCAATCAGCCCCAGCATTTT
>TRBV5-4|.|TRBJ1-6|few
CASSLDQGTSPLHF
TGTGCCAGCAGCTTGGACCAGGGGACTTCACCCCTCCACTTT
>TRBV4-1|.|TRBJ2-2|few
CASSHSVNTGELFF
TGCGCCAGCAGCCACTCAGTGAACACCGGGGAGCTGTTTTTT
>TRBV7-2|TRBD2|TRBJ2-7|.
CASSLEGTSGGYEQYF
TGTGCCAGCAGCTTAGAGGGGACTAGCGGGGGCTACGAGCAGTACTTC
>TRBV6-5|.|TRBJ1-1|.
CASTTPGARVAFF
TGTGCCAGCACCACGCCAGGCGCGAGGGTAGCTTTCTTT